The 10 T cell receptor beta chains listed next were all sequenced from one sample in a study of cytomegalovirus exposure and HLA in healthy donors. Primers: 60 Vbeta forward and 13 Jbeta reverse. The protocol was immunoSEQ multiplex PCR, while the TCRdb copy is restricted to in-frame clones and leaves out a portion. The sample lists about 77,000 clones, 60% to 85% seen once, with almost 4.5% in the top ten. Sequenced sample: PBMCs. The receptors derive from a man between 35 and 55 years old in good health and CMV-seronegative.

This clone occurred a few times. The chain joins TRBV20-1 to TRBJ2-5, with D tentatively TRBD2 (6 bases). V was clipped by 5 bases and J by 9 bases, with 13 bases between them. CDR1 is DFQATT, CDR2 SNEGSKA, per germline (reference sequence). The CDR3 sequence is 11 residues long. CDR3 nucleotide sequence: TGCAGTGCTTCCGGGAGTCTATCCCAGTACTTC. Translating it yields CSASGSLSQYF.

In its sample, this clone was seen once. This chain connects TRBV19 to TRBJ2-5, with TRBD1 matching over 7 bases. Germline V lookup: CDR1 LNHDA, CDR2 SQIVND (reference sequence). The CDR3 is 17 amino acids. V trimming: 2 bases; J trimming: 4 bases; junction bases outside the gene matches: 13. CDR3 sequence: CASSISPLRQGLETQYF. CDR3 DNA: TGTGCCAGTAGTATAAGCCCCCTCCGACAGGGTTTAGAGACCCAGTACTTC.

This clone has only one observation. V and J are TRBV4-2 and TRBJ2-5, with TRBD2 as a possible D gene (5 bases). Trimming left V 0 bases short and J 4 bases short, with 18 bases between. The germline V gene encodes CDR1 LGHNA and CDR2 YNFKEQ. The CDR3 runs to 17 residues. CDR3 loop: CASSQDWTSPRAETQYF. The CDR3 DNA reads TGTGCCAGCAGCCAAGATTGGACTTCCCCGAGGGCAGAGACCCAGTACTTC.

This chain uses TRBV7-9 with TRBJ2-5; D uncertain. The J call may not be correct, given that the DNA end is closer to TRBJ2-7. Germline CDR1 SEHNR, CDR2 FQNEAQ (reference sequence). There are 13 residues in the CDR3. The CDR3 nucleotides are TGTGCCAGCAGCTTAGACTTCTCCTACGAGCAGTACTTC. Protein sequence: CASSLDFSYEQYF.

This rearrangement joins TRBV9 to TRBJ1-2; TRBD1 aligns across 7 bases. The V gene's germline CDR1 is SGDLS and CDR2 YYNGEE. The CDR3 extends over 14 amino acids. The ends lost 4 bases at V and 0 bases at J; junction bases unmatched: 3. DNA for the CDR3: TGTGCCAGCAGCTGGGGGACAGCTAACTATGGCTACACCTTC. It specifies CASSWGTANYGYTF.

This clone has a single count. V gene TRBV14 combines with J gene TRBJ2-2; 9 bases map to TRBD1. Germline assignment: CDR1 SGHDN and CDR2 FVKESK. The CDR3 spans 16 residues. V was clipped by 2 bases and J by 4 bases; unmatched bases: 5. The chain's CDR3 is CASSQLGQGFTGELFF. For the CDR3, the DNA is TGTGCCAGCAGCCAATTGGGACAGGGTTTCACCGGGGAGCTGTTTTTT.

The chain uses TRBV16 and TRBJ1-2; 7 bases match TRBD1. Trimming removed 4 bases from V and 4 bases from J; junction bases left unmatched: 6. There are 14 residues in the CDR3. Germline V gene data show CDR1 as KGHSY and CDR2 as FQNENV. The CDR3 region has the DNA TGTGCCAGCAGCCGATCCCGGGACAGCTATGGCTACACCTTC. It specifies CASSRSRDSYGYTF. The variable domain in full, completed from reference TRBV16 and TRBJ1-2, reads GEEVAQTPKHLVRGEGQKAKLYCAPIKGHSYVFWYQQVLKNEFKFLISFQNENVFDETGMPKERFSAKCLPNSPCSLEIQATKLEDSAVYFCASSRSRDSYGYTFGSGTRLTVV.

This clone was seen only a few times. This chain links TRBV7-3 with TRBJ2-3, with D tentatively TRBD2 (6 bases). CDR1 is SGHTA and CDR2 is FQGTGA in the germline V gene. The CDR3 extends over 13 amino acids. Trimming cost V 2 bases and J 5 bases, with 8 bases left between them. The CDR3 is CASSLGSGDTQYF. CDR3 nucleotide sequence: TGTGCCAGCAGCTTAGGTAGCGGAGATACGCAGTATTTT.

CDR3 in DNA: TGTGCCAGCAGTTTATACGGGGGAGCTAACTATGGCTACACCTTC. Translated, it gives CASSLYGGANYGYTF. This sequence joins TRBV27 and TRBJ1-2; a possible D gene is TRBD1 (5 bases). The germline V gene has CDR1 MNHEY and CDR2 SMNVEV (reference sequence). V was pared by 1 base and J by 0 bases, with 9 bases between. CDR3 length equals 15 residues.

V gene TRBV11-2 combines with J gene TRBJ2-1; D may be TRBD2 (5 bases). Trimming pared 6 bases from V and 1 base from J, leaving 13 bases between. The germline V gene encodes CDR1 SGHAT and CDR2 FQNNGV. This CDR3 region has 15 residues. The CDR3 reads CASSPTTTSYNEQFF. CDR3 DNA: TGTGCCAGCAGTCCGACTACTACATCCTACAATGAGCAGTTCTTC. The complete variable domain, with remaining parts taken from reference TRBV11-2 and TRBJ2-1, reads EAGVAQSPRYKIIEKRQSVAFWCNPISGHATLYWYQQILGQGPKLLIQFQNNGVVDDSQLPKDRFSAERLKGVDSTLKIQPAKLEDSAVYLCASSPTTTSYNEQFFGPGTRLTVL.